This T cell receptor (beta chain) is drawn from a study of CD8+ T cells in alopecia areata. Study-level background: Oral tofacitinib, 5 to 10 mg twice daily, was given in an open-label trial.

General study results and limits: Scalp clonality dropped significantly under tofacitinib, as did expanded CD8+ top-100 clones. The study found that many expanded lesional clones persisted in scalp and blood during tofacitinib.

Extraction of RNA preceded its reverse transcription into cDNA, which served as the sequencing template. Assay: immunoSEQ multiplex PCR; the TCRdb copy retains only in-frame clones and omits some. The data hold some 120,000 clones, with 60% to 65% observed a single time. V was clipped by 5 bases and J by 6 bases, with 10 bases between them. The germline CDR1 and CDR2 sequences are SQVTM and ANQGSEA. The CDR3 sequence is 11 residues long. Treatment described: oral pan-JAK inhibitor, 5-10 mg twice daily. Individuals with alopecia areata gave both lesional scalp punch biopsies and peripheral blood for collection. This clone was observed a handful of times. Its antigen remains unknown.

Sequenced here: CD4+ T cells sorted from blood, sampled at week 4, from a patient treated with tofacitinib. The receptor was isolated from a human donor with alopecia areata. The chain carries TRBV29-1 and TRBJ1-2, with D tentatively TRBD1 (5 bases). CDR3 sequence: CSVIQGDGYTF. CDR3 DNA sequence: TGCAGCGTTATCCAGGGAGATGGCTACACCTTC.